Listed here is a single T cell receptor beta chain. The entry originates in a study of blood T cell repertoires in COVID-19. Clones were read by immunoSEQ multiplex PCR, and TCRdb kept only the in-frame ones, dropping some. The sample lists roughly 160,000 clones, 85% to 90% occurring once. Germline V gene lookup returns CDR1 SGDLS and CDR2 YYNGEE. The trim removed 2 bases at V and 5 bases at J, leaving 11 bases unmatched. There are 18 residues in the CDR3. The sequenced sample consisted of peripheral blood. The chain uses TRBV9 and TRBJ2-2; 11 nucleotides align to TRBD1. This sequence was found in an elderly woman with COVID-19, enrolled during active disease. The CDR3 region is CASSVDRGRPGKTGELFF. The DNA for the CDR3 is TGTGCCAGCAGCGTGGACAGGGGGCGCCCCGGAAAAACCGGGGAGCTGTTTTTT.